The next 28 T cell receptor beta chains were all read from a single sample in a study of regulatory T cells in long-lasting Graves disease. Arm-PCR of CDR3 regions and iRepertoire HTBI primers were the basis on which TCR beta libraries were built. One entry per CDR3 protein results from TCRdb running MiXCR on the multiplex PCR reads. The table records approximately 490,000 distinct CDR3 sequences, around 15% of them present only once. Regarding time point: newly diagnosed GD, antithyroid drugs for less than 3 months. The authors made the TCR library using RNA they extracted from PBMCs. These data are also associated with another study on T cells in Graves' hyperthyroidism and ophthalmopathy.

This material consisted of peripheral blood mononuclear cells (PBMCs), taken at new diagnosis, from a patient treated with antithyroid drugs. Every receptor here comes from a man aged 40-50 years with Graves disease.

The V call is TRBV5-6, the J call TRBJ2-7; TRBD2 is a possible D gene (5 bases). V lost 4 bases and J 9 bases, leaving 17 bases between the germline ends. The CDR3 runs to 13 residues. Germline V CDR1 and CDR2: SGHDT, YYEEEE. Written as DNA, the CDR3 is TGTGCCAGCAGCCCATCGGGGTCGATCTTGCAGTACTTC. Residues: CASSPSGSILQYF. The full variable domain, rest sourced from reference TRBV5-6 and TRBJ2-7, is DAGVTQSPTHLIKTRGQQVTLRCSPKSGHDTVSWYQQALGQGPQFIFQYYEEEERQRGNFPDRFSGHQFPNYSSELNVNALLLGDSALYLCASSPSGSILQYFGPGTRLTVT.

This clonotype was counted once. This rearrangement joins TRBV25-1 to TRBJ2-5; D assignment may be TRBD1 or TRBD2 (5 bases each). The CDR3 contains 15 residues. Germline CDR1 MGHDK, CDR2 SYGVNS. V was shortened by 2 bases and J by 5 bases, with 15 bases between the two germline ends. The CDR3 DNA is TGTGCCAGCAGTGAACATGAGGGGCGCTGGGAGACCCAGTACTTC. Protein: CASSEHEGRWETQYF.

In its sample, this clonotype was seen many times. This chain connects TRBV3-1 to TRBJ2-7; no reliable D call. Germline CDR1 LGHDT, CDR2 YNNKEL (reference sequence). Trimming removed 4 bases at V and 6 bases at J, with 13 bases between. The CDR3 contains 13 residues. The CDR3 loop is CASSPDPKTEQYF. The DNA for the CDR3 is TGTGCCAGCAGCCCAGACCCGAAAACCGAGCAGTACTTC.

The chain couples TRBV29-1 to TRBJ2-1; 7 positions agree with TRBD2. The CDR3 totals 15 residues. Germline assignment: CDR1 SQVTM and CDR2 ANQGSEA. Trimming removed 1 base from V and 1 base from J; junction bases left unmatched: 4. The CDR3 nucleotides are TGCAGCGTTGAAGGTTGGGAGGGTTCCTACAATGAGCAGTTCTTC. The encoded protein is CSVEGWEGSYNEQFF.

CDR3 sequence: CAGGTGGPYEQYF. The CDR3 nucleotides are TGTGCCGGGGGGACAGGGGGCCCCTACGAGCAGTACTTC. The chain employs TRBV2 and TRBJ2-7; 12 bases fit TRBD1. Trimming cost V 11 bases and J 2 bases; bases outside gene matches: 4. CDR3 length: 13 residues. CDR1 is SNHLY, CDR2 FYNNEI, per germline. The variable domain in full, with the rest retrieved from reference TRBV2 and TRBJ2-7, is EPEVTQTPSHQVTQMGQEVILRCVPISNHLYFYWYRQILGQKVEFLVSFYNNEISEKSEIFDDQFSVERPDGSNFTLKIRSTKLEDSAMYFCAGGTGGPYEQYFGPGTRLTVT.

This clonotype came up many times. The rearrangement joins TRBV11-2 to TRBJ2-3; D may be TRBD1 or TRBD2 (7 bases each). CDR1 and CDR2 (germline): SGHAT, FQNNGV. This CDR3 contains 17 residues. V was clipped by 1 base and J by 3 bases, with 17 bases between them. The CDR3 reads CASSLGLRQGGTDTQYF. The CDR3 bases are TGTGCCAGCAGCTTAGGTCTCAGGCAGGGGGGGACAGATACGCAGTATTTT.

This clonotype showed up many times. CDR3 region: CASSLVSGRAGEQYF. CDR3 nucleotides: TGTGCCAGCAGTTTAGTTAGCGGGAGGGCCGGCGAGCAGTACTTC. The chain joins TRBV28 to TRBJ2-7, with 11 bases aligning to TRBD2. V was pared by 2 bases and J by 6 bases, with 6 bases of the junction left unmatched. The CDR3 has 15 amino acids. Germline CDR1 reads MDHEN; CDR2 reads SYDVKM.

This clonotype has more than one count but fewer than ten. The chain joins TRBV5-4 to TRBJ2-1, with D perhaps TRBD1 or TRBD2 (6 bases each). The CDR3 sequence is 15 residues long. Germline V gene sequence: CDR1 SGHNT, CDR2 YYREEE (reference sequence). Between the trimmed V and J ends, which lost 5 bases and 7 bases, there was a span of 19 bases. The CDR3 DNA follows: TGTGCCAGCAGTTTCGAAGGGGGGTATGGAAATGAGCAGTTCTTC. Its protein is CASSFEGGYGNEQFF.

V is TRBV7-9 and J is TRBJ2-7; TRBD2 agrees at 10 bases. Germline values: CDR1 SEHNR, CDR2 FQNEAQ (reference sequence). The CDR3 has 15 residues. V lost 1 base, J lost 7 bases, and 7 bases stayed unmatched. In nucleotides, the CDR3 is TGTGCCAGCAGCTTAGTTTCGCTAGCGGGAGAGGAGCAGTACTTC. It is translated as CASSLVSLAGEEQYF. Looking up the rest from reference TRBV7-9 and TRBJ2-7 gives the full variable domain: DTGVSQNPRHKITKRGQNVTFRCDPISEHNRLYWYRQTLGQGPEFLTYFQNEAQLEKSRLLSDRFSAERPKGSFSTLEIQRTEQGDSAMYLCASSLVSLAGEEQYFGPGTRLTVT.

CDR3 sequence reads: CASSLGGALDTGELFF. The CDR3 DNA is TGCGCCAGCAGCTTGGGAGGAGCGCTCGACACCGGGGAGCTGTTTTTT. The gene calls are TRBV5-1 and TRBJ2-2; D uncertain. Trimming shortened V by 0 bases and J by 3 bases, and 12 bases separated the two germline ends. Germline V gives CDR1 SGHRS, CDR2 YFSETQ. The CDR3 spans 16 residues.

This clonotype appeared a few times. This chain joins TRBV12-3 or TRBV12-4 and TRBJ1-6; no definite D call. This CDR3 region has 12 residues. Trimming cost V 6 bases and J 7 bases, with 7 bases left between them. The CDR3 region is CASRSQNSPLHF. CDR3 DNA: TGTGCCAGCAGATCTCAAAATTCACCCCTCCACTTT.

This clonotype was seen many times. This sequence joins TRBV5-1 and TRBJ2-7; D remains unclear. CDR1 is SGHRS and CDR2 is YFSETQ in the germline V gene. V was pared by 3 bases and J by 2 bases, with 6 bases between. CDR3 length: 12 amino acids. The chain's CDR3 is CASSYPPYEQYF. The CDR3 DNA sequence: TGCGCCAGCAGCTACCCTCCCTACGAGCAGTACTTC. Full variable domain (rest looked up from reference TRBV5-1 and TRBJ2-7): KAGVTQTPRYLIKTRGQQVTLSCSPISGHRSVSWYQQTPGQGLQFLFEYFSETQRNKGNFPGRFSGRQFSNSRSEMNVSTLELGDSALYLCASSYPPYEQYFGPGTRLTVT.

There are a few counts of this clonotype. V and J are TRBV20-1 and TRBJ2-4, with 8 nucleotides matching TRBD2. V dropped 0 bases and J dropped 0; count of bases not matched to a gene: 19. The CDR3 covers 21 residues. Germline V lookup: CDR1 DFQATT, CDR2 SNEGSKA (reference sequence). The DNA of the CDR3 is TGCAGTGCTAGAGATGCCCTTTTCGCTAGCGGGTTAGATTTAGCCAAAAACATTCAGTACTTC. This sequence encodes CSARDALFASGLDLAKNIQYF.

This clonotype occurred a few times. V gene TRBV7-2 combines with J gene TRBJ2-7; 10 positions match TRBD1. The germline CDR1 and CDR2 sequences are SGHTA and FQGNSA. The CDR3 is 14 residues long. V trimming: 5 bases; J trimming: 6 bases; junction bases outside the gene matches: 7. CDR3 sequence (DNA): TGTGCCAGCAGCCGTGACAGGGGGCCTGGCGAGCAGTACTTC. Its translation is CASSRDRGPGEQYF.

This clonotype was counted many times. CDR3 DNA: TGTGCCAGCAGTTTCGCGGGTAACTATGGCTACACCTTC. This gives the protein CASSFAGNYGYTF. The gene calls are TRBV28 and TRBJ1-2; no clear D. This CDR3 contains 13 residues. V gave up 3 bases and J gave up 1 base, with 6 bases separating them. Germline CDR1 MDHEN, CDR2 SYDVKM.

This clonotype has a handful of counts. The chain has TRBV11-2 and TRBJ2-3; a possible D gene is TRBD2 (5 bases). Germline lookup yields CDR1 SGHAT and CDR2 FQNNGV. CDR3 size: 18 residues. The V end lost 0 bases, the J end lost 4 bases, and 20 bases lay between the germline ends. For the CDR3, the DNA is TGTGCCAGCAGCTTAGATAGAGGAGGTACCTTCAAACCAGATACGCAGTATTTT. Amino acid sequence: CASSLDRGGTFKPDTQYF.

There are many counts of this clonotype. The chain has TRBV28 and TRBJ1-2, with D perhaps matching TRBD1 (5 bases). CDR1 is MDHEN, CDR2 SYDVKM, per germline. This CDR3 has 15 residues. V was trimmed by 5 bases and J by 8 bases, leaving 21 bases between them. The CDR3 is CASSNPTGAIRGYTF. CDR3 bases: TGTGCCAGCAGTAACCCGACCGGGGCAATTCGGGGCTACACCTTC.

The chain uses TRBV6-4 and TRBJ2-7; possible D gene TRBD2, 6 bases. Trimming shortened V by 6 bases and J by 4 bases, and 13 bases separated the two germline ends. The CDR3 length is 13 residues. The germline CDR1 and CDR2 sequences are MRHNA and SNTAGT. The DNA for the CDR3 is TGTGCCAGCAGACCGGACTATCCTTACGAGCAGTACTTC. This encodes CASRPDYPYEQYF.

This clonotype was observed many times. The genes are TRBV12-3 or TRBV12-4 and TRBJ1-2; D gene ambiguous. The CDR3 is 14 amino acids. V was trimmed by 3 bases and J by 1 base, leaving 9 bases between them. CDR3 residues: CASSFQESNYGYTF. The CDR3 nucleotides are TGTGCCAGCAGTTTTCAGGAGAGTAACTATGGCTACACCTTC.

Only a few counts were recorded for this clonotype. The chain joins TRBV28 to TRBJ2-7; D unresolved. The V end was cut by 2 bases, the J end by 6 bases, with 8 bases between. In germline, CDR1 is MDHEN, CDR2 SYDVKM. The CDR3 totals 12 residues. The CDR3 DNA sequence: TGTGCCAGCAGTTTAAGTAGGACCGAGCAGTACTTC. Translation gives CASSLSRTEQYF. The complete variable domain, with remaining parts taken from reference TRBV28 and TRBJ2-7, reads DVKVTQSSRYLVKRTGEKVFLECVQDMDHENMFWYRQDPGLGLRLIYFSYDVKMKEKGDIPEGYSVSREKKERFSLILESASTNQTSMYLCASSLSRTEQYFGPGTRLTVT.

This clonotype came up a few times. The DNA of the CDR3 is TGTGCTAGTGGTTCGGTCCGACGCCAATACTTC. Protein product: CASGSVRRQYF. This chain joins TRBV12-5 and TRBJ2-7; D is undetermined. Germline-derived CDR1 and CDR2 are LGHNT and FRNRAP. The V end lost 4 bases, the J end lost 13 bases, and 14 bases lay between the germline ends. The CDR3 is 11 residues long.

Comment on this clonotype: With a much larger clone just one base away, this may be a read error. The CDR3 protein is CACSAPTSGGTTNSYEQYF. CDR3 in DNA: TGTGCCTGCAGCGCCCCGACTAGCGGGGGAACTACCAACTCCTACGAGCAGTACTTC. This chain links TRBV2 with TRBJ2-7, with 12 bases matching TRBD2. CDR3 length: 19 amino acids. The germline V gene has CDR1 SNHLY and CDR2 FYNNEI.

There are many counts of this clonotype. V gene TRBV7-2 combines with J gene TRBJ2-1; no definite D call. The length of the CDR3 is 13 residues. V shed 3 bases and J shed 10 bases, with 13 bases lying between them. CDR1 SGHTA and CDR2 FQGNSA come from the germline V gene. This chain's CDR3 is CASSFVTPEEQFF. In nucleotides, the CDR3 is TGTGCCAGCAGCTTCGTTACGCCGGAAGAGCAGTTCTTC.

The gene calls are TRBV6-2 or TRBV6-3 and TRBJ2-7; 9 nucleotides match TRBD2. The CDR3 length is 17 residues. The V gene end was trimmed by 7 bases and the J gene end by 2 bases; junction bases not matched to a gene: 15. Germline CDR1 and CDR2: MNHEY and SVGEGT. DNA of the CDR3: TGTGCCAGCACGCGAGCAAGCGGGAGGACCCTAACCTACGAGCAGTACTTC. Translated: CASTRASGRTLTYEQYF.

This clonotype was seen more than once but under ten times. With a much larger clone just one base away, this may be a read error. The chain recombines TRBV5-1 with TRBJ2-7, with D hard to call. The germline V gene has CDR1 SGHRS and CDR2 YFSETQ. This CDR3 is built from 16 residues. Trimming pared 3 bases from V and 2 bases from J, leaving 18 bases between. The CDR3: CASSSPGQFQTYEQYF. The CDR3 bases are TGCGCCAGCAGCTCGCCCGGCCAATTTCAAACCTACGAGCAGTACTTC.

The chain recombines TRBV6-4 with TRBJ2-3; the D gene is possibly TRBD2 (6 bases). CDR1 MRHNA and CDR2 SNTAGT come from the germline V gene. Trimming left V 5 bases short and J 5 bases short, with 20 bases between. The CDR3 extends over 16 amino acids. CDR3 nucleotides: TGTGCCAGCAGTCGGGACTTTTCGTTTTCCGGAGATACGCAGTATTTT. Its translation is CASSRDFSFSGDTQYF.

This clonotype was seen more than once but under ten times. This chain connects TRBV19 to TRBJ2-5; maybe TRBD2 (6 bases). The CDR3 is made up of 16 amino acids. Germline values: CDR1 LNHDA, CDR2 SQIVND (reference sequence). The V and J ends lost 3 bases and 1 base respectively, with 15 bases between them. In DNA form, the CDR3 reads TGTGCCAGTAGTATCGGGGGATACGGATCCCAAGAGACCCAGTACTTC. Amino acid sequence: CASSIGGYGSQETQYF.

This rearrangement joins TRBV27 to TRBJ1-6, with TRBD1 as a possible D gene (6 bases). V lost 5 bases, J lost 10 bases, and 9 bases lay in between. There are 12 residues in the CDR3. From germline, CDR1 is MNHEY and CDR2 SMNVEV (reference sequence). The CDR3 DNA reads as TGTGCCAGCAGTAAGGGGGGCTCACCCCTCCACTTT. Translating it yields CASSKGGSPLHF.